This T cell receptor (beta chain) was sequenced in a study of blood T cells in healthy people across ages. The donors, all healthy, were Caucasians living in Russia, aged roughly 6 to 100. Donors gave about 9.3 milliliters of peripheral blood apiece. Samples had at least 6.5 million PBMCs isolated from them. This clonotype was detected a few times. What it binds is unknown. Overall study results and limits: Unsorted PBMC material precluded a definitive naive versus antigen-experienced comparison.

Combining a sample-barcoded 5' primer with a J-beta primer mix, a second PCR ran for roughly 7 to 11 cycles. TCRdb fed the 5' RACE reads into MiXCR, producing one record per CDR3 protein. This sample has fewer than 700,000 distinct CDR3 sequences, with less than 45% found just once. Germline V gives CDR1 SNHLY, CDR2 FYNNEI. The CDR3 extends over 15 amino acids. The J segment lost 5 bases and the V segment lost 5 bases, leaving 9 bases of the junction unmatched. The TCR originated in a man older than 75 in good health. The sequencing input was blood. The chain combines TRBV2 with TRBJ2-3, with 8 bases lining up with TRBD2. This CDR3 is CASSFVAGGKDTQYF. As DNA, the CDR3 is TGTGCCAGCAGTTTCGTCGCGGGAGGTAAAGATACGCAGTATTTT.